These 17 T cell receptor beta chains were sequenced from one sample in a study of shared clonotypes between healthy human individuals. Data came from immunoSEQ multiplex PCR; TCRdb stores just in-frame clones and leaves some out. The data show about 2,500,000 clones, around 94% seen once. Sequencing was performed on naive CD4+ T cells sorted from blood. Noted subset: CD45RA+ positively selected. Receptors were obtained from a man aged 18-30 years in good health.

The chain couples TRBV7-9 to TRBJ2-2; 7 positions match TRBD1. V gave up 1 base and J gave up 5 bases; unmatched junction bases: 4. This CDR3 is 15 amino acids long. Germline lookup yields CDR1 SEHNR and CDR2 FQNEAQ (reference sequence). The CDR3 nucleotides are TGTGCCAGCAGCTTAGTCGGGACAGAGACCGGGGAGCTGTTTTTT. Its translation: CASSLVGTETGELFF.

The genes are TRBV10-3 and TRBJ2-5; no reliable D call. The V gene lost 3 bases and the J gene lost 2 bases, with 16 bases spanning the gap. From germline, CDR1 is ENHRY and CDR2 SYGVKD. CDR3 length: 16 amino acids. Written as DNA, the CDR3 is TGTGCCATCAGTGAATTCCAGATCTTAAGTCAAGAGACCCAGTACTTC. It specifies CAISEFQILSQETQYF.

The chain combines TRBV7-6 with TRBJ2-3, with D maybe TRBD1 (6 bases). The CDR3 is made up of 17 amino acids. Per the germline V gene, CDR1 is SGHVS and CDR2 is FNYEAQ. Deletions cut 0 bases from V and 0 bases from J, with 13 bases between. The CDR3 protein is CASSLAPTGLSTDTQYF. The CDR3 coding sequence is TGTGCCAGCAGCTTAGCGCCAACAGGGCTAAGCACAGATACGCAGTATTTT.

The CDR3 DNA reads as TGCGCCAGCGGACAGGGGGCGAGGGGGGCCAACGTCCTGACTTTC. It encodes CASGQGARGANVLTF. This chain connects TRBV5-1 to TRBJ2-6; 11 positions match TRBD1. The trim removed 7 bases at V and 4 bases at J, leaving 4 bases unmatched. The CDR3 loop spans 15 amino acids. In germline, CDR1 is SGHRS, CDR2 YFSETQ.

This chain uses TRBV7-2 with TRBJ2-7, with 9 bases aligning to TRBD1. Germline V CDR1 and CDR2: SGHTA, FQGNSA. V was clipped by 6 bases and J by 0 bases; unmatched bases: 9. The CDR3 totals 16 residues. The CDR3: CASRRGTGKSSYEQYF. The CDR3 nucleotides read TGTGCCAGCAGGCGCGGGACAGGGAAAAGCTCCTACGAGCAGTACTTC.

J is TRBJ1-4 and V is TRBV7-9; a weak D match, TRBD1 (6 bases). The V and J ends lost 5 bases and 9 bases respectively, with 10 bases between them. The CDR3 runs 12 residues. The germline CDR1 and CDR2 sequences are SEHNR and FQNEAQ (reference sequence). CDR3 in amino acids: CASSQDRQKLFF. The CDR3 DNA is TGTGCCAGCAGCCAGGACAGACAAAAACTGTTTTTT.

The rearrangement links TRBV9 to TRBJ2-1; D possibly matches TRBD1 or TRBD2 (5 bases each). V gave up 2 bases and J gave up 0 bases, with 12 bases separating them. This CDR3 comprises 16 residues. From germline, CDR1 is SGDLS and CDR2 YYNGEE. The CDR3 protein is CASSVRGVYSYNEQFF. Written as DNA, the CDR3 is TGTGCCAGCAGCGTTAGAGGGGTTTACTCCTACAATGAGCAGTTCTTC. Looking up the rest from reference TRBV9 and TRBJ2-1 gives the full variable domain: DSGVTQTPKHLITATGQRVTLRCSPRSGDLSVYWYQQSLDQGLQFLIQYYNGEERAKGNILERFSAQQFPDLHSELNLSSLELGDSALYFCASSVRGVYSYNEQFFGPGTRLTVL.

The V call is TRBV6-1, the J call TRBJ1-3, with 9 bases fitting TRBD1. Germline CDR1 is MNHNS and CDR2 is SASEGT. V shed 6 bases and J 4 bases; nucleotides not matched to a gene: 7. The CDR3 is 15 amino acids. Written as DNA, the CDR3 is TGTGCCAGCAGGGCGGGACAGGGTATGGGAAACACCATATATTTT. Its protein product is CASRAGQGMGNTIYF.

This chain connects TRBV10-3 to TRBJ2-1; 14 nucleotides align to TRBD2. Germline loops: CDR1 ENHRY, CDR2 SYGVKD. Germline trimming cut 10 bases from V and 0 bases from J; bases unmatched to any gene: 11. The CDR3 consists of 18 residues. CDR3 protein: CATRPTGTSGSSYNEQFF. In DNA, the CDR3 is TGTGCCACCCGACCAACTGGGACTAGCGGGAGCTCCTACAATGAGCAGTTCTTC.

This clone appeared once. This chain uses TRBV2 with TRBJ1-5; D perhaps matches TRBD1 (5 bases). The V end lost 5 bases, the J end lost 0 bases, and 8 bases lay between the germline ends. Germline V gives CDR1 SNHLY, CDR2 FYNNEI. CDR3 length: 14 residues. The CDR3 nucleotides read TGTGCCAGCAGTTTAGACAGTAGCAATCAGCCCCAGCATTTT. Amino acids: CASSLDSSNQPQHF.

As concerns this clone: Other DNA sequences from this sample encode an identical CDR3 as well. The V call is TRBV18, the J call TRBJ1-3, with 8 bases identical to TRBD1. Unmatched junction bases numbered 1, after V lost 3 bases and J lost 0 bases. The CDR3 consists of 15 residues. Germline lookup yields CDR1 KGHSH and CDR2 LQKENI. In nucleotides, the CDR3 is TGTGCCAGCTCACCGACAGGGGACTCTGGAAACACCATATATTTT. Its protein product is CASSPTGDSGNTIYF.

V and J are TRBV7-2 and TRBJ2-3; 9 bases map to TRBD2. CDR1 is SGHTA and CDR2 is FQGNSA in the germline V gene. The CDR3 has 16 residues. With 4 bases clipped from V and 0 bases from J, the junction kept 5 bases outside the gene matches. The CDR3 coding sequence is TGTGCCAGCAGCTCCCCGACTAGCGGAAGCACAGATACGCAGTATTTT. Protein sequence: CASSSPTSGSTDTQYF.

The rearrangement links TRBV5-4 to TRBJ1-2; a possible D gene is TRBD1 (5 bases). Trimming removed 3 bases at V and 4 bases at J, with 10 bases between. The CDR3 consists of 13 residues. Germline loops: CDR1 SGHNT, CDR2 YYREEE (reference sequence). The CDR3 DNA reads TGTGCCAGCAGCTCGGGGGTAGCCTATGGCTACACCTTC. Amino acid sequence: CASSSGVAYGYTF.

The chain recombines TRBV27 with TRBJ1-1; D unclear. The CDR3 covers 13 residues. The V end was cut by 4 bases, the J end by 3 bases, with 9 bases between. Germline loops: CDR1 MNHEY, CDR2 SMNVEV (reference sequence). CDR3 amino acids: CASSSRRYTEAFF. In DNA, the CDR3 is TGTGCCAGCAGTTCTAGACGGTACACTGAAGCTTTCTTT.

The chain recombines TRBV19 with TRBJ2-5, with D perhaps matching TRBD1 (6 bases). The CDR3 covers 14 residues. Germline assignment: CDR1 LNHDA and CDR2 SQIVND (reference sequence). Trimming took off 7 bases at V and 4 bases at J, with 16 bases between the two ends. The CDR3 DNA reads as TGTGCCAGTAAGGTAAAGGGGGATGGAGAGACCCAGTACTTC. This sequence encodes CASKVKGDGETQYF.

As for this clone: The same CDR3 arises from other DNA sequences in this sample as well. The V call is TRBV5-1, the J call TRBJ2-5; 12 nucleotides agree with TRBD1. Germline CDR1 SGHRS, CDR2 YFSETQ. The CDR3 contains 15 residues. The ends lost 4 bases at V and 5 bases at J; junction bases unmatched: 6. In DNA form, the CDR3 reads TGCGCCAGCAGCGCGGGGACAGGGGGCTTGGAGACCCAGTACTTC. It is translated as CASSAGTGGLETQYF.

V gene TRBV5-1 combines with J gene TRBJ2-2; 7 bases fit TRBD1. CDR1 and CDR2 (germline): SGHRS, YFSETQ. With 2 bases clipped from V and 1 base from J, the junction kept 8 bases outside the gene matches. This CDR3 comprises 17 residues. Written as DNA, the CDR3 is TGCGCCAGCAGCTTTATTAGAGGGACAGTGAACACCGGGGAGCTGTTTTTT. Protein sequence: CASSFIRGTVNTGELFF.